This T cell receptor beta chain emerged from a study of T cells in Graves' hyperthyroidism and ophthalmopathy. Researchers amplified the TCR beta CDR3 regions from RNA transcripts. First-round RT-PCR with HTBI primers amplified the TCR CDR3 region. TCRdb redid the calling of the multiplex PCR reads with MiXCR, one entry per CDR3 protein. Of hundreds of thousands of distinct CDR3 sequences in the sample, roughly a third were seen once. Whole-study findings and limits: The authors' 13 V-J model separated ophthalmopathy from stable hyperthyroidism.

Of note for this clonotype: Its target is not known.

Source material: blood. The receptor's source is a middle-aged woman with Graves' hyperthyroidism.

The CDR3 reads CASRGGLAGAAYEQYF. The CDR3 DNA follows: TGTGCCAGCAGGGGCGGACTAGCGGGAGCCGCTTACGAGCAGTACTTC. The chain is built from TRBV2 and TRBJ2-7, with 13 bases aligning to TRBD2. This CDR3 is built from 16 residues. Trimming removed 6 bases from V and 4 bases from J; junction bases left unmatched: 9. Germline V gene lookup returns CDR1 SNHLY and CDR2 FYNNEI.